This is a list of T cell receptor beta chains from one sample in a study of blood T cell repertoires in COVID-19. Using immunoSEQ multiplex PCR, the repertoire was profiled, and TCRdb retains in-frame clones only, with some absent. Of around 100,000 clones listed, 69% are singletons. Sequenced sample: peripheral blood. The receptors derive from a man aged 80 or over with acute or convalescent COVID-19. Both conserved end residues are part of each CDR3. Fields, in order: J gene, clone size, D gene, CDR3 length, V gene, CDR3 DNA, CDR3 protein. A D gene is named only where the DNA matches it firmly. Size values are once, few and many counts, or a class for expanded clones, and some rows have none.

TRBJ2-4	-	-	16	TRBV11-2	TGTGCCAGCAGCCCCGACGCAGGGCTAGCCAAAAACATTCAGTACTTC	CASSPDAGLAKNIQYF
TRBJ2-7	few	TRBD2	16	TRBV28	TGTGCCAGCAGCCGGATACGGGGAGCGGGAGGGGACGAGCAGTACTTC	CASSRIRGAGGDEQYF
TRBJ2-1	-	TRBD1	14	TRBV19	TGTGCCAGTGGGCTCAACAGGGGGATCAATGAGCAGTTCTTC	CASGLNRGINEQFF
TRBJ2-7	-	TRBD1	15	TRBV5-1	TGCGCCAGCAGCTCTCGACAGGGAGCATCCTACGAGCAGTACTTC	CASSSRQGASYEQYF
TRBJ1-2	few	TRBD1	15	TRBV5-4	TGTGCCAGCAGCGTCCGGGACAGGACAGGGGATGGCTACACCTTC	CASSVRDRTGDGYTF
TRBJ2-5	-	TRBD2	17	TRBV3-1/TRBV3-2	TGTGCCAGCAGCCACCCAAACGGGGAGCGGGAAGGGTTGACCCAGTACTTC	CASSHPNGEREGLTQYF
TRBJ2-7	-	-	14	TRBV7-2	TGTGCCAGCAGCTTAATCGGAGGCACGGTCGAGCAGTACTTC	CASSLIGGTVEQYF
TRBJ1-5	once	TRBD1	14	TRBV7-9	TGTGCCAGCAGCCCACAGGGGACGAATCAGCCCCAGCATTTT	CASSPQGTNQPQHF
TRBJ2-7	-	-	15	TRBV6-5	TGTGCCAGCAGACCCCGGCGGGACCCCTCCTACGAGCAGTACTTC	CASRPRRDPSYEQYF
TRBJ1-2	-	-	11	TRBV19	TGTGCCAGTAGTATAACGGGAGGCTACACCTTC	CASSITGGYTF
TRBJ2-7	few	-	15	TRBV9	TGTGCCAGCAGCGCTACCGGGACTCCATCCTACGAGCAGTACTTC	CASSATGTPSYEQYF
TRBJ2-7	-	-	13	TRBV28	TGTGCCAGCATGGCAGGGCCCCCTTACGAGCAGTACTTC	CASMAGPPYEQYF
TRBJ1-3	-	-	17	TRBV11-2	TGTGCCAGCAGCTTAGTTGTCGGGGGGAGCTCTGGAAACACCATATATTTT	CASSLVVGGSSGNTIYF
TRBJ1-2	-	-	15	TRBV28	TGTGCCAGCACCACGCCCTGGGGGGTTAACTATGGCTACACCTTC	CASTTPWGVNYGYTF
TRBJ1-2	-	-	11	TRBV29-1	TGCAGCGTTGACGGCGGGGTGGGCTACACCTTC	CSVDGGVGYTF
TRBJ2-1	-	-	15	TRBV3-1/TRBV3-2	TGTGCCAGCAGCCCGCGGGGTAGCTCCTACAATGAGCAGTTCTTC	CASSPRGSSYNEQFF
TRBJ2-7	-	TRBD1	15	TRBV10-1	TGCGCCAGCAGTGAGTCCGACAGGGCACCCTACGAGCAGTACTTC	CASSESDRAPYEQYF
TRBJ1-2	many	-	13	TRBV7-9	TGTGCCAGCAGCTTCGGGAATAACTATGGCTACACCTTC	CASSFGNNYGYTF
TRBJ1-4	-	-	14	TRBV6-6	TGTGCCAGCAGAACTAACGGCCGTAATGAAAAACTGTTTTTT	CASRTNGRNEKLFF
TRBJ2-7	-	-	15	TRBV6-5	TGTGCCAGCAGTTACCCCGGCAGGGTGATCTACGAGCAGTACTTC	CASSYPGRVIYEQYF
TRBJ1-1	-	-	12	TRBV28	TGTGCCAGCAGTTTGGGGGGGGGTGAAGCTTTCTTT	CASSLGGGEAFF
TRBJ2-5	few	TRBD1	14	TRBV19	TGTGCCAGTAGTTCGGGACAGGGTACGGAGACCCAGTACTTC	CASSSGQGTETQYF
TRBJ1-2	-	-	14	TRBV29-1	TGCAGCGTTCCGATCTCCTCGGTACACTATGGCTACACCTTC	CSVPISSVHYGYTF
TRBJ2-3	-	-	15	TRBV15	TGTGCCACCAGCAGAGCGGGGTTTTCCACAGATACGCAGTATTTT	CATSRAGFSTDTQYF
TRBJ1-1	-	-	14	TRBV28	TGTGCCAGCATCAAGGCGGGACGAAACACTGAAGCTTTCTTT	CASIKAGRNTEAFF
TRBJ2-2	-	-	13	TRBV28	TGTGCCAGCAGCCGTGGGACTACCGGGGAGCTGTTTTTT	CASSRGTTGELFF
TRBJ2-1	-	TRBD2	14	TRBV28	TGTGCCAGCAGCTCTCCGACTAGCGAGCATGAGCAGTTCTTC	CASSSPTSEHEQFF
TRBJ2-7	few	-	14	TRBV7-2	TGTGCCAGCAGCTCTAAGGGGGGGCAATACGAGCAGTACTTC	CASSSKGGQYEQYF
TRBJ2-7	medium-sized	-	16	TRBV6-2/TRBV6-3	TGTGCCAGCAGTTTGCAGCGGAATAAAATCTCCTACGAGCAGTACTTC	CASSLQRNKISYEQYF
TRBJ2-2	-	-	14	TRBV7-3	TGTGCCAGCAGCTTAGGGCCGGGGAGCGGGGAGCTGTTTTTT	CASSLGPGSGELFF
TRBJ2-7	-	TRBD1	14	TRBV2	TGTGCCAGCCGGGACAGGTCGGGCTCCTACGAGCAGTACTTC	CASRDRSGSYEQYF
TRBJ2-1	-	-	17	TRBV18	TGTGCCAGCTCACCAAAACTCCGCGGAGCGAAAGACAATGAGCAGTTCTTC	CASSPKLRGAKDNEQFF
TRBJ2-7	many	-	12	TRBV5-4	TGTGCCAGCAGCTTGGACGGCTACGAGCAGTACTTC	CASSLDGYEQYF
TRBJ2-1	few	-	11	TRBV20-1	TGCAGTGCTAGAGAGGGACATACCCAGTTCTTC	CSAREGHTQFF
TRBJ2-1	few	-	13	TRBV5-1	TGCGCCAGCAGCTTGATACCCTCGGGGGAGCAGTTCTTC	CASSLIPSGEQFF
TRBJ2-3	-	TRBD2	14	TRBV14	TGTGCCAGCAGCCCCCGGCTAGCGGGAGATACGCAGTATTTT	CASSPRLAGDTQYF
TRBJ1-4	-	-	17	TRBV3-1/TRBV3-2	TGTGCCAGCAGCCCCATCGCAAACAGTGCCGCTAATGAAAAACTGTTTTTT	CASSPIANSAANEKLFF
TRBJ1-6	-	-	12	TRBV6-5	TGTGCCAGCAGTTTCCCGTCCTCACCCCTCCACTTT	CASSFPSSPLHF
TRBJ2-7	-	-	15	TRBV6-5	TGTGCCAGCAGCCACACAGGGTTTAGCTCCTACGAGCAGTACTTC	CASSHTGFSSYEQYF
TRBJ2-3	-	TRBD2	16	TRBV20-1	TGCAGTGCTAGTCGTCGGGCTAGCGGGAGCACAGATACGCAGTATTTT	CSASRRASGSTDTQYF
TRBJ1-2	-	-	13	TRBV25-1	TGTGCCAGCAGTGCGACAGGTCACTATGGCTACACCTTC	CASSATGHYGYTF
TRBJ2-1	few	TRBD2	12	TRBV2	TGTGCCAGCAGGAACCTAGCGGGATTAACGTTCTTC	CASRNLAGLTFF